This T cell receptor (beta chain) was recorded in a study of vaccination and CD4 T cells after COVID-19. At the level of the study: Post-diagnosis, post-COVID samples were collected after a median 101 days, ranging 35 to 161.

Cultured CD4+ T-cell DNA underwent Oncomine TCR Beta short-read sequencing. TCRdb used MiXCR to reprocess the PCR reads, holding one entry per CDR3 protein. The table lists some 15,000 distinct CDR3 sequences, roughly 73% of them singletons. Treatment in this sample: approximately 9-day PBMC culture with coronavirus spike peptide pools or control peptides (ViraFEST assay). The dates of positive PCR tests extended from March through December 2020 and came before the US Alpha, Beta and Delta variants. In the case of this clonotype: Its antigen is currently unknown.

This TCR derives from a human donor who had recovered from COVID-19. Sequenced material: CD4+ T cells from blood, cultured in vitro.

CDR3 in amino acids: CASSRGLYEQYF. As DNA, the CDR3 is TGTGCCAGCAGTCGAGGGCTCTACGAGCAGTACTTC. The chain uses TRBV28 and TRBJ2-7, with TRBD2 as a possible D gene (5 bases). The germline V and J ends were trimmed by 5 bases and 3 bases, with 8 bases remaining between them. The CDR3 runs 12 residues. Germline V gene lookup returns CDR1 MDHEN and CDR2 SYDVKM.